These 23 T cell receptor beta chains were sequenced from one sample in a study of spatial heterogeneity in lung cancer. Each CDR3 protein is one row after TCRdb ran MiXCR on the 5' RACE reads. Of approximately 56,000 distinct CDR3 sequences listed, roughly 7% are singletons. Time point defined: blood at routine non-recurrence follow-up after resection. Whole RNA was taken from tumor, nontumor lung or frozen PBMC; it was then sequenced unsorted. This specimen consisted of PBMCs, obtained at follow-up. These receptors were obtained from a female donor with early-stage non-small cell lung cancer.

The chain uses TRBV12-3 or TRBV12-4 and TRBJ1-2; the D is unclear. Trimming shortened V by 2 bases and J by 1 base, and 5 bases separated the two germline ends. This CDR3 has 13 amino acids. The CDR3 protein is CASSLKDNYGYTF. Here the CDR3 DNA reads TGTGCCAGCAGTTTAAAGGATAACTATGGCTACACCTTC.

This clonotype was picked up many times. The chain joins TRBV28 to TRBJ2-5; TRBD1 is a possible D gene (6 bases). Germline values: CDR1 MDHEN, CDR2 SYDVKM. There are 16 residues in the CDR3. The germline V and J ends were trimmed by 6 bases and 8 bases, with 25 bases remaining between them. Here the CDR3 reads CASRAPVGGGTSTQYF. The CDR3 DNA reads as TGTGCCAGCAGAGCCCCCGTTGGGGGCGGCACAAGTACCCAGTACTTC. The full variable domain, rest sourced from reference TRBV28 and TRBJ2-5, is DVKVTQSSRYLVKRTGEKVFLECVQDMDHENMFWYRQDPGLGLRLIYFSYDVKMKEKGDIPEGYSVSREKKERFSLILESASTNQTSMYLCASRAPVGGGTSTQYFGPGTRLLVL.

This clonotype was recorded a few times. The gene calls are TRBV7-2 and TRBJ2-3; D tentatively fits TRBD1 or TRBD2 (5 bases each). The ends were cut back, 6 bases at V and 3 bases at J, with 19 bases in the middle. Germline V gene sequence: CDR1 SGHTA, CDR2 FQGNSA. This CDR3 has 16 residues. This CDR3 reads CASSLLGDERTDTQYF. The CDR3 DNA sequence: TGTGCCAGCAGTCTCCTGGGGGACGAGAGGACAGATACGCAGTATTTT.

This clonotype appeared many times. This chain connects TRBV11-2 to TRBJ2-2; TRBD2 might be the D (6 bases). Per germline, CDR1 SGHAT and CDR2 FQNNGV. V lost 5 bases and J lost 1, with 8 bases in between. The length of the CDR3 is 14 residues. Here the CDR3 DNA reads TGTGCCAGCAGCCGGAGGGGGAACACCGGGGAGCTGTTTTTT. It specifies CASSRRGNTGELFF. Filled out from reference TRBV11-2 and TRBJ2-2, the complete variable domain reads EAGVAQSPRYKIIEKRQSVAFWCNPISGHATLYWYQQILGQGPKLLIQFQNNGVVDDSQLPKDRFSAERLKGVDSTLKIQPAKLEDSAVYLCASSRRGNTGELFFGEGSRLTVL.

This clonotype was seen at least ten times. V is TRBV28 and J is TRBJ1-2, with 9 bases matching TRBD1. This CDR3 contains 13 residues. Germline V gene lookup returns CDR1 MDHEN and CDR2 SYDVKM. Trimming took 2 bases from V and 8 from J; bases not matched to a gene: 3. The CDR3 DNA is TGTGCCAGCAGTTTAGGGGGGACAGGGGGCTACACCTTC. Translating gives CASSLGGTGGYTF.

This clonotype was counted a few times. The chain uses TRBV12-5 and TRBJ1-3; weak D call: TRBD1 (6 bases). CDR1 is LGHNT and CDR2 is FRNRAP in the germline V gene. The CDR3 covers 16 residues. Between the trimmed V and J ends, which lost 0 bases and 6 bases, there was a span of 15 bases. CDR3 in DNA: TGTGCTAGTGGTTTGGTCCGGGACACCACTTTAAACACCATATATTTT. Its translation: CASGLVRDTTLNTIYF.

This clonotype was observed a handful of times. CDR3 region: CAWSSDSNQPQHF. CDR3 coding DNA: TGTGCCTGGAGTTCCGATAGCAATCAGCCCCAGCATTTT. The chain uses TRBV30 and TRBJ1-5; D ambiguous. The CDR3 length is 13 residues. V was cut by 2 bases and J by 0 bases, with 5 bases left in between. The germline gives CDR1 GTSNPN, CDR2 SVGIG (reference sequence).

This clonotype was recorded at least ten times. The chain joins TRBV20-1 to TRBJ1-1; D is unclear. The CDR3 loop spans 14 amino acids. Germline V lookup: CDR1 DFQATT, CDR2 SNEGSKA (reference sequence). V was clipped by 5 bases and J by 6 bases, with 19 bases between them. Here the CDR3 reads CSAPPANSGAEAFF. The CDR3 nucleotides read TGCAGTGCTCCCCCAGCGAATTCAGGAGCTGAAGCTTTCTTT.

This clonotype appeared a few times. The chain recombines TRBV7-3 with TRBJ1-5; TRBD1 matches at 7 bases. Germline values: CDR1 SGHTA, CDR2 FQGTGA. There are 14 residues in the CDR3. V dropped 5 bases and J dropped 1; count of bases not matched to a gene: 2. The CDR3 DNA follows: TGTGCCAGCAGCCGGACAGGAAGCAATCAGCCCCAGCATTTT. Translating gives CASSRTGSNQPQHF.

This rearrangement joins TRBV11-3 to TRBJ2-3; 14 bases agree with TRBD2. CDR3 length: 19 residues. Trimming cost V 5 bases and J 4 bases; bases outside gene matches: 14. Germline CDR1 and CDR2: SGHNT and YENEEA. CDR3: CASSNGLAGGPYVSDTQYF. The CDR3 DNA sequence: TGTGCCAGCAGCAATGGACTAGCGGGGGGCCCCTATGTGTCAGATACGCAGTATTTT.

This clonotype was counted a few times. This rearrangement joins TRBV4-1 to TRBJ1-1, with no clear D. CDR3 length: 15 amino acids. Trimming pared 4 bases from V and 8 bases from J, leaving 20 bases between. CDR1 and CDR2 from the germline V gene are MGHRA and YSYEKL. In DNA form, the CDR3 reads TGCGCCAGCAGCCCCAAGATTGGCGGAACCCCGGAAGCTTTCTTT. Its protein product is CASSPKIGGTPEAFF.

About this clonotype itself: A much more abundant neighbour one base away suggests this may be a read error. The gene calls are TRBV28 and TRBJ2-3; D gene unclear. Germline CDR1 is MDHEN and CDR2 is SYDVKM. CDR3 length equals 17 residues. Here the CDR3 reads CASSLGSGPFSPDSQYF. The CDR3 DNA is TGTGCCAGCAGTTTAGGATCTGGGCCTTTCTCCCCAGATTCGCAGTATTTT. The entire variable domain, with the rest obtained from reference TRBV28 and TRBJ2-3, is as follows: DVKVTQSSRYLVKRTGEKVFLECVQDMDHENMFWYRQDPGLGLRLIYFSYDVKMKEKGDIPEGYSVSREKKERFSLILESASTNQTSMYLCASSLGSGPFSPDSQYFGPGTRLTVL.

This clonotype was detected a few times. V is TRBV20-1 and J is TRBJ2-7, with D possibly called TRBD1 or TRBD2 (5 bases each). The CDR3 loop spans 12 amino acids. Germline V gene lookup returns CDR1 DFQATT and CDR2 SNEGSKA (reference sequence). With 3 bases removed from V and 7 bases from J, the gap between germline ends came to 13 bases. This chain's CDR3 is CSASPGQREQYF. Here the CDR3 DNA reads TGCAGTGCTAGCCCGGGGCAAAGGGAGCAGTACTTC.

The rearrangement uses TRBV5-1 and TRBJ2-3; D uncertain. The germline V and J ends were trimmed by 0 bases and 5 bases, with 7 bases remaining between them. The length of the CDR3 is 13 residues. Germline V gene sequence: CDR1 SGHRS, CDR2 YFSETQ. The chain's CDR3 is CASSLGPGDTQYF. As DNA, the CDR3 is TGCGCCAGCAGCTTGGGCCCCGGAGATACGCAGTATTTT.

This clonotype was counted many times. This chain connects TRBV2 to TRBJ2-5; 9 bases map to TRBD2. Losses at the gene ends were 8 bases for V and 1 base for J; bases not matched to a gene: 8. Germline CDR1 and CDR2: SNHLY and FYNNEI. The CDR3 runs to 15 residues. DNA for the CDR3: TGTGCCAGCCTACCGGGACTAGCCGTCCAAGAGACCCAGTACTTC. This codes for CASLPGLAVQETQYF.

This clonotype was counted ten times or more. This sequence joins TRBV21-1 and TRBJ1-4; the table names TRBD1, a call not compared with the DNA. TRBV21-1 is recorded as a pseudogene. This CDR3 spans 15 amino acids. Here the CDR3 reads CASSGSGGRKEKLFF. CDR3 sequence (DNA): TGTGCCAGCAGCGGGAGTGGGGGGCGAAAAGAAAAACTGTTTTTT.

The V call is TRBV29-1, the J call TRBJ1-2; the D gene is possibly TRBD1 (6 bases). CDR1 and CDR2 from the germline V gene are SQVTM and ANQGSEA. V was trimmed by 4 bases and J by 5 bases, leaving 14 bases between them. The CDR3 has 13 residues. CDR3 amino acids: CSVVVQGRYGYTF. The CDR3 nucleotides are TGCAGCGTTGTTGTACAGGGAAGGTATGGCTACACCTTC.

The rearrangement joins TRBV6-5 to TRBJ2-7; 7 bases line up with TRBD1. J gave up 9 bases and V 5 bases, and 16 bases lay outside the gene matches. CDR3 size: 15 residues. The germline gives CDR1 MNHEY, CDR2 SVGAGI. CDR3 amino acids: CASSLDPRQGSGQYF. The CDR3 nucleotides read TGTGCCAGCAGTCTCGACCCCCGACAGGGAAGTGGGCAGTACTTC.

This clonotype has just a few counts. The rearrangement joins TRBV7-8 to TRBJ2-7; D is perhaps TRBD1 (6 bases). The CDR3 has 14 amino acids. Germline V gene data show CDR1 as SGHVS and CDR2 as FQNEAQ. Trimming removed 5 bases from V and 4 bases from J, with 15 bases in between. DNA for the CDR3: TGTGCCAGCAGCGCGAACTTGGGGGCGTACGAGCAGTACTTC. Its translation is CASSANLGAYEQYF. The full variable domain, with the rest looked up from reference TRBV7-8 and TRBJ2-7, is GAGVSQSPRYKVAKRGQDVALRCDPISGHVSLFWYQQALGQGPEFLTYFQNEAQLDKSGLPSDRFFAERPEGSVSTLKIQRTQQEDSAVYLCASSANLGAYEQYFGPGTRLTVT.

This clonotype occurred many times. The CDR3 sequence: CASSPTWGTDTQYF. CDR3 in DNA: TGCGCCAGCAGCCCCACCTGGGGCACAGATACGCAGTATTTT. The chain recombines TRBV5-1 with TRBJ2-3; D unresolved. Trimming took off 4 bases at V and 1 base at J, with 10 bases between the two ends. The germline V gene has CDR1 SGHRS and CDR2 YFSETQ. This CDR3 is built from 14 residues.

This clonotype appeared many times. The chain employs TRBV29-1 and TRBJ1-4, with D tentatively TRBD1 (6 bases). Trimming stripped 6 bases from V and 8 bases from J, with 13 bases between. CDR1 and CDR2 from the germline V gene are SQVTM and ANQGSEA. This CDR3 is 12 amino acids long. The CDR3 protein is CSVRWDNEKLFF. The CDR3 nucleotides read TGCAGCGTCAGATGGGACAACGAAAAACTGTTTTTT.

This clonotype was seen ten or more times. The chain employs TRBV7-9 and TRBJ2-3, with D possibly matching TRBD1 (5 bases). V lost 5 bases and J 4 bases, leaving 16 bases between the germline ends. Germline V gene sequence: CDR1 SEHNR, CDR2 FQNEAQ (reference sequence). This CDR3 contains 15 residues. The chain's CDR3 is CASSRVFQGSDTQYF. CDR3 bases: TGTGCCAGCAGCCGCGTGTTCCAGGGTTCAGATACGCAGTATTTT.

The sample holds many counts of this clonotype. The chain employs TRBV4-3 and TRBJ2-7; D perhaps matches TRBD1 (6 bases). CDR1 is LGHNA and CDR2 is YSLEER in the germline V gene. The CDR3 length is 14 residues. Trimming took off 1 base at V and 9 bases at J, with 16 bases between the two ends. The DNA for the CDR3 is TGCGCCAGCAGCCAAGCTCTCTACAGGGCCCGGCAGTACTTC. Its protein is CASSQALYRARQYF.